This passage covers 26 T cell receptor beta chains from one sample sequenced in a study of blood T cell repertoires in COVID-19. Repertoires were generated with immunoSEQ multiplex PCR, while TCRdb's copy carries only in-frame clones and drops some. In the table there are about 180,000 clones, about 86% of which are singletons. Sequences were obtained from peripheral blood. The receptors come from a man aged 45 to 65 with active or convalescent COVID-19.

CDR3 nucleotide sequence: TGCGCCAGCAGCTCCGGGGAGGACCACTACGAGCAGTACTTC. Protein sequence: CASSSGEDHYEQYF. V and J are TRBV5-1 and TRBJ2-7, with TRBD2 as a possible D gene (6 bases). V was clipped by 3 bases and J by 3 bases, with 13 bases between them. The CDR3 has 14 amino acids. Germline V gene data show CDR1 as SGHRS and CDR2 as YFSETQ. Supplemented by reference TRBV5-1 and TRBJ2-7, the full variable domain reads KAGVTQTPRYLIKTRGQQVTLSCSPISGHRSVSWYQQTPGQGLQFLFEYFSETQRNKGNFPGRFSGRQFSNSRSEMNVSTLELGDSALYLCASSSGEDHYEQYFGPGTRLTVT.

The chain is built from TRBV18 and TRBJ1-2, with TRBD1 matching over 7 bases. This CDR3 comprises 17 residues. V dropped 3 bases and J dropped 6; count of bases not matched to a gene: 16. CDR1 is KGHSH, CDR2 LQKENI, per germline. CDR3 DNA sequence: TGTGCCAGCTCACCTTCGGCAGGACAGGAAGCACAAAATGGCTACACCTTC. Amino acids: CASSPSAGQEAQNGYTF.

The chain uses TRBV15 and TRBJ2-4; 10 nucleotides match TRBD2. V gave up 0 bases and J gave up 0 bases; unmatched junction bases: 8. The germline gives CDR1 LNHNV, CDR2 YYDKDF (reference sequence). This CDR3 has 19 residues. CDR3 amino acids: CATSRDLASGGIAKNIQYF. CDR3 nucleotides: TGTGCCACCAGCAGAGATCTGGCTAGCGGGGGTATAGCCAAAAACATTCAGTACTTC.

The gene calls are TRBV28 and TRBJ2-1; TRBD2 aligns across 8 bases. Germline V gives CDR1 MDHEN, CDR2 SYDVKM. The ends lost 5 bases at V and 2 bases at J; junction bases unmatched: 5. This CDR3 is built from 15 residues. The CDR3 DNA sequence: TGTGCCAGCAGTCCACCGGGGGGGGCCTACAATGAGCAGTTCTTC. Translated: CASSPPGGAYNEQFF.

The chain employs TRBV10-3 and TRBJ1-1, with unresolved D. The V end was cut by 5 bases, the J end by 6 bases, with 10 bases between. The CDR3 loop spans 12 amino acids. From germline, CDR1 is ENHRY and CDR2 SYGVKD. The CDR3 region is CAISPGDSEAFF. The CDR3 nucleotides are TGTGCCATCAGTCCGGGAGACTCTGAAGCTTTCTTT.

CDR3 in amino acids: CASSVRWNYGYTF. CDR3 nucleotide sequence: TGTGCCAGCAGCGTTCGGTGGAACTATGGCTACACCTTC. V usage is TRBV9 and J usage is TRBJ1-2; D remains ambiguous. The CDR3 length is 13 residues. In germline, CDR1 is SGDLS, CDR2 YYNGEE. Trimming pared 2 bases from V and 2 bases from J, leaving 7 bases between.

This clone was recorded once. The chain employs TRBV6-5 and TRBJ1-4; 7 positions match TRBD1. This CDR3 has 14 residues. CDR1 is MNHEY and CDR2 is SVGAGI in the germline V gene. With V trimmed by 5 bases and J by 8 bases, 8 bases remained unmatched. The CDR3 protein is CASSKTGFLEKLFF. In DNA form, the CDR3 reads TGTGCCAGCAGTAAGACAGGGTTTCTCGAAAAACTGTTTTTT.

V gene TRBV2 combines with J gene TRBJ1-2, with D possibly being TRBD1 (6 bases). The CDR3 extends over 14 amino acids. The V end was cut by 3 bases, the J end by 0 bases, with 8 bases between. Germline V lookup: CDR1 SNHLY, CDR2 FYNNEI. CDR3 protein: CASSDRGTNYGYTF. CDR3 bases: TGTGCCAGCAGTGATAGGGGGACTAACTATGGCTACACCTTC. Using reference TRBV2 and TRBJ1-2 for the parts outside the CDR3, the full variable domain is EPEVTQTPSHQVTQMGQEVILRCVPISNHLYFYWYRQILGQKVEFLVSFYNNEISEKSEIFDDQFSVERPDGSNFTLKIRSTKLEDSAMYFCASSDRGTNYGYTFGSGTRLTVV.

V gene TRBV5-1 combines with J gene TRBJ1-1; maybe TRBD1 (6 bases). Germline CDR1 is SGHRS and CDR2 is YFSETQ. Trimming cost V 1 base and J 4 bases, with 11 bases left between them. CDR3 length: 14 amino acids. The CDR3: CASSLIQGATEAFF. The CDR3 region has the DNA TGCGCCAGCAGCTTGATACAGGGAGCCACTGAAGCTTTCTTT.

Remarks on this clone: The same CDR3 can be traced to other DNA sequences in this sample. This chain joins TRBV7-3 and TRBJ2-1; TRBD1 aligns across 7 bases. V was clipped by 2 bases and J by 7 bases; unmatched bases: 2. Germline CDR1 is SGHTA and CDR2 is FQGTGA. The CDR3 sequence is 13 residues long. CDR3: CASSLDRANEQFF. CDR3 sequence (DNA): TGTGCCAGCAGCTTAGACAGGGCAAATGAGCAGTTCTTC. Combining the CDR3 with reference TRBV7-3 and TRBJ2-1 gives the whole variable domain GAGVSQTPSNKVTEKGKYVELRCDPISGHTALYWYRQSLGQGPEFLIYFQGTGAADDSGLPNDRFFAVRPEGSVSTLKIQRTERGDSAVYLCASSLDRANEQFFGPGTRLTVL.

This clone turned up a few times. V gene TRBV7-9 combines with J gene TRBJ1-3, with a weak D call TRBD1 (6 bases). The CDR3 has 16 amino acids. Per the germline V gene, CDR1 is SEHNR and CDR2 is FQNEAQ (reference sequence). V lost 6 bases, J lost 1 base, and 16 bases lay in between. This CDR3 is CASSTGTQSSGNTIYF. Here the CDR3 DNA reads TGTGCCAGCAGTACCGGGACACAATCATCTGGAAACACCATATATTTT.

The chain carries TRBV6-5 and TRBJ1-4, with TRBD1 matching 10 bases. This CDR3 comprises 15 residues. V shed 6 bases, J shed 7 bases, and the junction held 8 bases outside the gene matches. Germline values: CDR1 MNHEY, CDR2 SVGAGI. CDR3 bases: TGTGCCAGCAGGCCCGACAGGGGGCAGAGTGAAAAACTGTTTTTT. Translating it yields CASRPDRGQSEKLFF.

CDR3 DNA: TGTGCCAGCAGTATATACAGTGGCTACACCTTC. This encodes CASSIYSGYTF. J is TRBJ1-2 and V is TRBV2; D is unresolved. Germline CDR1 SNHLY, CDR2 FYNNEI. The V end was cut by 5 bases, the J end by 7 bases, with 8 bases between. The CDR3 is 11 residues long.

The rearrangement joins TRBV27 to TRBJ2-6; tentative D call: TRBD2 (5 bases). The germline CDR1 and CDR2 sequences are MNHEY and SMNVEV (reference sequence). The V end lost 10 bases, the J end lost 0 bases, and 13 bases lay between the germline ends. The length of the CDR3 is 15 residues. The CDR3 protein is CATRAGHSGANVLTF. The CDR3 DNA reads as TGTGCCACGCGGGCGGGCCACTCTGGGGCCAACGTCCTGACTTTC.

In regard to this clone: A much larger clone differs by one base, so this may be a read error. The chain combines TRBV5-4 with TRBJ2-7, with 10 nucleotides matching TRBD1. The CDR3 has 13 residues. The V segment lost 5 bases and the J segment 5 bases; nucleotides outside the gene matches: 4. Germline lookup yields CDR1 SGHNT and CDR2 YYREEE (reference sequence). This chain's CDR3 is CASSRDRGHEQYF. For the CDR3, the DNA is TGTGCCAGCAGTCGGGACAGGGGCCACGAGCAGTACTTC.

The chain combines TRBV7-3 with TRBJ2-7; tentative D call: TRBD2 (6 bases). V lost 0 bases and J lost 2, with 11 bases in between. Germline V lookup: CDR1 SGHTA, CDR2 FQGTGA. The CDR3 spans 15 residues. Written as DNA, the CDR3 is TGTGCCAGCAGCTTAACTGGGGGGTTCGCCTACGAGCAGTACTTC. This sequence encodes CASSLTGGFAYEQYF.

CDR3 sequence reads: CASSQDGLAGSYEQYF. CDR3 nucleotides: TGCGCCAGCAGCCAAGATGGACTAGCGGGATCCTACGAGCAGTACTTC. This rearrangement joins TRBV4-1 to TRBJ2-7; 12 bases align to TRBD2. Germline V gives CDR1 MGHRA, CDR2 YSYEKL. This CDR3 has 16 residues. The trim removed 0 bases at V and 1 base at J, leaving 1 base unmatched.

As DNA, the CDR3 is TGTGCCAGCAGTTACAATGACCGGGAAAGCACAGATACGCAGTATTTT. It encodes CASSYNDRESTDTQYF. The chain is built from TRBV6-2 or TRBV6-3 and TRBJ2-3; TRBD2 is a possible D gene (5 bases). Trimming took off 2 bases at V and 0 bases at J, with 12 bases between the two ends. The CDR3 is 16 amino acids. The germline gives CDR1 MNHEY, CDR2 SVGEGT.

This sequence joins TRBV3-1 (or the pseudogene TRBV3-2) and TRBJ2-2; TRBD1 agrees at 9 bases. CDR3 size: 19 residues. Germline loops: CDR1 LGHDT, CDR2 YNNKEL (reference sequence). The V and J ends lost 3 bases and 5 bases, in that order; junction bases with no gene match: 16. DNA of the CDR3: TGTGCCAGCAGCCAGGGTAACAACAGGGGGCGCTTTGAGACCGGGGAGCTGTTTTTT. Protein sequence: CASSQGNNRGRFETGELFF.

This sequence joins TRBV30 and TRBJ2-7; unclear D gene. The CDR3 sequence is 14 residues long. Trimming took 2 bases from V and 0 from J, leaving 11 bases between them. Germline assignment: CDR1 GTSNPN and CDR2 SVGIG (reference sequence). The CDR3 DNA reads TGTGCCTGGAGTCCGGCAGGCTTCTCCTACGAGCAGTACTTC. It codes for CAWSPAGFSYEQYF.

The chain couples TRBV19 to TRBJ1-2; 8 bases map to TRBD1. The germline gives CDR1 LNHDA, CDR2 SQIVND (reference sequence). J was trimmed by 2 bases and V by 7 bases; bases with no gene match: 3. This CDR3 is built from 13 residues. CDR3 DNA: TGTGCCAGTAAGGACAGGGCCAACTATGGCTACACCTTC. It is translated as CASKDRANYGYTF.

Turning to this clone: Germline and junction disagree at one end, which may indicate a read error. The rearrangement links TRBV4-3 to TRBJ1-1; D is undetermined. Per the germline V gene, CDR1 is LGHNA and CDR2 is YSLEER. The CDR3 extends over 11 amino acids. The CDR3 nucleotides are TGCGCCAGCAGCCAAGCCGGGAACGTCCTCTTT. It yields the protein CASSQAGNVLF.

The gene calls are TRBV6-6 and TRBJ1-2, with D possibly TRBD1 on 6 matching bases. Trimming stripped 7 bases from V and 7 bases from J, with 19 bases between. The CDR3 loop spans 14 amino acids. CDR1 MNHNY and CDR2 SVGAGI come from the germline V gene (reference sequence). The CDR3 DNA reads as TGTGCCAGCACCTCTCTTCCCGGGACAACTGGCTACACCTTC. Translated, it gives CASTSLPGTTGYTF.

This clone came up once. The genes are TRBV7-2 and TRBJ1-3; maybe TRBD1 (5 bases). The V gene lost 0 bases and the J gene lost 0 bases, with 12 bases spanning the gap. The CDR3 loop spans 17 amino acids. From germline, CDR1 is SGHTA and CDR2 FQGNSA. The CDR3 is CASSLAQGFRSGNTIYF. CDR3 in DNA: TGTGCCAGCAGCTTAGCGCAGGGATTCCGCTCTGGAAACACCATATATTTT.

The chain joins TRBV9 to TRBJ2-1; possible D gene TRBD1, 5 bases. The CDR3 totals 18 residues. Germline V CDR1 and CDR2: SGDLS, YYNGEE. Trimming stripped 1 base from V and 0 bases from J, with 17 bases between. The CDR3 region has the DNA TGTGCCAGCAGCGTACGAAGCCCAGGGCCAAGCTCCTACAATGAGCAGTTCTTC. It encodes CASSVRSPGPSSYNEQFF.

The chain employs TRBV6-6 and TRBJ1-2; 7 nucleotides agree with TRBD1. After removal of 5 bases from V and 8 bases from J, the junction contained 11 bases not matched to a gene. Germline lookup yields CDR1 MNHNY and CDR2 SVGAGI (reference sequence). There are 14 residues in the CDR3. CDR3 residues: CASSPTGKSLGYTF. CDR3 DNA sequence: TGTGCCAGCAGTCCGACAGGGAAATCTCTGGGCTACACCTTC.